One sample yielded the 23 T cell receptor beta chains listed below, sequenced in a study of cytomegalovirus exposure and HLA in healthy donors. The primer mix had 60 Vbeta and 13 Jbeta primers. Only in-frame clones appear in the TCRdb table, and some are missing; sequencing was by immunoSEQ multiplex PCR. The data hold about 130,000 clones, with less than 85% observed a single time. The specimen sequenced was PBMCs. Receptors were obtained from a female donor in good health and CMV-seronegative.

CDR3 coding DNA: TGTGCCAGCTCACCATCGGACTCAGCCCAGTACTTC. Its protein is CASSPSDSAQYF. The V gene is TRBV18, the J gene TRBJ2-5, with D tentatively TRBD2 (5 bases). Germline V gene sequence: CDR1 KGHSH, CDR2 LQKENI. This CDR3 is 12 amino acids long. V lost 2 bases and J lost 9, with 10 bases in between. Looking up the rest from reference TRBV18 and TRBJ2-5 gives the full variable domain: NAGVMQNPRHLVRRRGQEARLRCSPMKGHSHVYWYRQLPEEGLKFMVYLQKENIIDESGMPKERFSAEFPKEGPSILRIQQVVRGDSAAYFCASSPSDSAQYFGPGTRLLVL.

The chain carries TRBV9 and TRBJ1-6; possibly TRBD1 for D (6 bases). Per germline, CDR1 SGDLS and CDR2 YYNGEE. The CDR3 consists of 17 residues. V was clipped by 4 bases and J by 6 bases, with 20 bases between them. CDR3 bases: TGTGCCAGCAGCACAAACAACAGGGACGCACTTAATTCACCCCTCCACTTT. It codes for CASSTNNRDALNSPLHF. The full variable domain, completed using reference TRBV9 and TRBJ1-6, is DSGVTQTPKHLITATGQRVTLRCSPRSGDLSVYWYQQSLDQGLQFLIQYYNGEERAKGNILERFSAQQFPDLHSELNLSSLELGDSALYFCASSTNNRDALNSPLHFGNGTRLTVT.

The chain recombines TRBV19 with TRBJ1-2; TRBD1 agrees at 10 bases. V lost 6 bases, J lost 8 bases, and 9 bases stayed unmatched. The CDR3 is made up of 14 amino acids. The germline V gene has CDR1 LNHDA and CDR2 SQIVND (reference sequence). The CDR3 nucleotides read TGTGCCAGTAGCTTCGACAGGGGGCAAGACGGCTACACCTTC. As protein: CASSFDRGQDGYTF.

This clone was detected only a few times. The chain is built from TRBV5-6 and TRBJ2-2, with D possibly being TRBD1 (6 bases). This CDR3 spans 15 amino acids. The germline V and J ends were trimmed by 2 bases and 0 bases, with 8 bases remaining between them. Germline loops: CDR1 SGHDT, CDR2 YYEEEE. The CDR3 loop is CASSFRTANTGELFF. CDR3 in DNA: TGTGCCAGCAGCTTTAGGACAGCGAACACCGGGGAGCTGTTTTTT.

V usage is TRBV12-1 and J usage is TRBJ2-1; whether TRBD2, the table's D call, matches the DNA was not checked. TRBV12-1 is described as a pseudogene. The CDR3 consists of 15 residues. CDR3 coding DNA: TGTGCCAGCAGCATCCCGGGACTAGGATACAATGAGCAGTTCTTC. As protein: CASSIPGLGYNEQFF.

The chain recombines TRBV7-2 with TRBJ2-1; D gene ambiguous. This CDR3 spans 13 amino acids. V lost 5 bases, J lost 4 bases, and 9 bases lay in between. Germline-derived CDR1 and CDR2 are SGHTA and FQGNSA. Written as DNA, the CDR3 is TGTGCCAGCAGCCCCGAACTATACAATGAGCAGTTCTTC. The encoded protein is CASSPELYNEQFF.

This chain joins TRBV2 and TRBJ1-2; 7 nucleotides agree with TRBD1. Germline V gene sequence: CDR1 SNHLY, CDR2 FYNNEI. Trimming took 4 bases from V and 5 from J; bases not matched to a gene: 4. The CDR3 covers 13 residues. For the CDR3, the DNA is TGTGCCAGCAGTGGGACAGGCCAGTATGGCTACACCTTC. Its translation: CASSGTGQYGYTF.

This rearrangement joins TRBV21-1 to TRBJ1-5; no DNA check was done on the table's D call, TRBD1. TRBV21-1 has pseudogene status. The CDR3 extends over 14 amino acids. CDR3 bases: TGTGCCAGCAGCACTGCGCAGGAAAGTCAGCCCCAGCATTTT. Translation: CASSTAQESQPQHF.

The V call is TRBV11-2, the J call TRBJ2-1; 9 bases map to TRBD1. This CDR3 has 17 amino acids. The germline V gene encodes CDR1 SGHAT and CDR2 FQNNGV. Trimming removed 1 base from V and 7 bases from J; junction bases left unmatched: 11. The CDR3 DNA sequence: TGTGCCAGCAGCTTAGGGGGTGGGACAGGGAGGGAAAATGAGCAGTTCTTC. Translation: CASSLGGGTGRENEQFF.

Here the CDR3 reads CAISEGIGAGVGYEQYF. In DNA, the CDR3 is TGTGCCATCAGTGAGGGGATTGGGGCGGGAGTAGGATACGAGCAGTACTTC. The rearrangement joins TRBV10-3 to TRBJ2-7; 7 positions match TRBD2. The germline CDR1 and CDR2 sequences are ENHRY and SYGVKD. J was trimmed by 4 bases and V by 2 bases; bases with no gene match: 14. There are 17 residues in the CDR3.

The chain combines TRBV2 with TRBJ2-1; D not resolved. This CDR3 contains 14 residues. V was pared by 4 bases and J by 0 bases, with 7 bases between. The germline gives CDR1 SNHLY, CDR2 FYNNEI. The DNA of the CDR3 is TGTGCCAGCAGTGTGTATAGCTCCTACAATGAGCAGTTCTTC. Translation: CASSVYSSYNEQFF.

This chain connects TRBV10-3 to TRBJ2-1; TRBD2 aligns across 12 bases. CDR1 is ENHRY and CDR2 is SYGVKD in the germline V gene. With 6 bases clipped from V and 5 bases from J, the junction kept 5 bases outside the gene matches. The CDR3 runs 15 residues. The CDR3 region has the DNA TGTGCCATCAGGAAACTAGCGGGAGGCGACAATGAGCAGTTCTTC. Protein: CAIRKLAGGDNEQFF.

V is TRBV20-1 and J is TRBJ1-4; D is undetermined. The germline V and J ends were trimmed by 4 bases and 5 bases, with 5 bases remaining between them. This CDR3 is 11 amino acids long. In germline, CDR1 is DFQATT, CDR2 SNEGSKA (reference sequence). The CDR3 nucleotides are TGCAGTGCTAATAAAAATGAAAAACTGTTTTTT. Translated: CSANKNEKLFF.

This clone has only a few counts. The rearrangement joins TRBV7-6 to TRBJ2-3, with D tentatively TRBD2 (6 bases). The V gene's germline CDR1 is SGHVS and CDR2 FNYEAQ. The ends were cut back, 0 bases at V and 5 bases at J, with 15 bases in the middle. This CDR3 is 16 amino acids long. CDR3 in DNA: TGTGCCAGCAGCTTAGCGTCGGGAGATTACATAGATACGCAGTATTTT. The encoded protein is CASSLASGDYIDTQYF.

J is TRBJ1-5 and V is TRBV27; D is unresolved. Germline values: CDR1 MNHEY, CDR2 SMNVEV (reference sequence). The V end lost 3 bases, the J end lost 0 bases, and 9 bases lay between the germline ends. The CDR3 covers 15 residues. The CDR3 DNA is TGTGCCAGCAGTTTTTCAGTTTCTAGCAATCAGCCCCAGCATTTT. Its protein product is CASSFSVSSNQPQHF.

The chain couples TRBV9 to TRBJ2-5; 9 bases are shared with TRBD2. V was clipped by 3 bases and J by 4 bases; unmatched bases: 4. This CDR3 is built from 14 residues. Germline V lookup: CDR1 SGDLS, CDR2 YYNGEE. The CDR3 sequence: CASSAASGAETQYF. Written as DNA, the CDR3 is TGTGCCAGCAGCGCAGCTAGCGGGGCAGAGACCCAGTACTTC.

This clone occurred once. DNA of the CDR3: TGTGCCAGCAGCGAACAGGGTTGGGAGAATTCACCCCTCCACTTT. Translating gives CASSEQGWENSPLHF. This rearrangement joins TRBV28 to TRBJ1-6; tentatively, D is TRBD1 (6 bases). Germline V CDR1 and CDR2: MDHEN, SYDVKM. This CDR3 spans 15 amino acids. V lost 6 bases and J lost 7, with 16 bases in between.

V is TRBV9 and J is TRBJ1-1, with D possibly being TRBD1 (6 bases). CDR3 size: 14 residues. Trimming took 3 bases from V and 5 from J, leaving 14 bases between them. From germline, CDR1 is SGDLS and CDR2 YYNGEE. Here the CDR3 DNA reads TGTGCCAGCAGCGGGGGGAGAGGGGGAACTGAAGCTTTCTTT. It encodes CASSGGRGGTEAFF.

This clone was detected only a few times. The genes are TRBV27 and TRBJ2-3, with D possibly being TRBD2 (5 bases). Germline-derived CDR1 and CDR2 are MNHEY and SMNVEV (reference sequence). Trimming cost V 3 bases and J 5 bases, with 9 bases left between them. This CDR3 has 13 residues. The CDR3 sequence: CASSFLAGDTQYF. As DNA, the CDR3 is TGTGCCAGCAGTTTCCTAGCTGGAGATACGCAGTATTTT.

The rearrangement uses TRBV11-3 and TRBJ2-1; 15 nucleotides match TRBD2. Germline V gene lookup returns CDR1 SGHNT and CDR2 YENEEA. The CDR3 consists of 15 residues. J gave up 8 bases and V 5 bases, and 4 bases lay outside the gene matches. The CDR3, as DNA: TGTGCCAGCAGCCGAGGACTAGCGGGGGGGCATGAGCAGTTCTTC. Its translation: CASSRGLAGGHEQFF.

The chain links TRBV9 to TRBJ1-3, with TRBD1 as a possible D gene (5 bases). Per germline, CDR1 SGDLS and CDR2 YYNGEE. Trimming pared 0 bases from V and 2 bases from J, leaving 12 bases between. This CDR3 has 16 amino acids. The CDR3 spells CASSVGGGGAGNTIYF. CDR3 sequence (DNA): TGTGCCAGCAGCGTAGGGGGCGGAGGGGCTGGAAACACCATATATTTT.

This clone was detected only a few times. The V gene is TRBV13, the J gene TRBJ2-1; TRBD2 matches at 9 bases. The V gene's germline CDR1 is PRHDT and CDR2 FYEKMQ (reference sequence). The V gene end was trimmed by 5 bases and the J gene end by 6 bases; junction bases not matched to a gene: 5. CDR3 length equals 14 residues. The CDR3 here is CASSPGTSPNEQFF. CDR3 in DNA: TGTGCCAGCAGCCCCGGGACTAGCCCCAATGAGCAGTTCTTC.

The rearrangement uses TRBV7-5 and TRBJ2-3; the table calls TRBD1, which could not be checked here. TRBV7-5 is deemed a pseudogene. The CDR3 loop spans 13 amino acids. CDR3 DNA: TGTGCCAGAAGCCCAGGTCGTACAGATACGCAGTATTTT. Translated: CARSPGRTDTQYF.